Described below is a single T cell receptor (beta chain) sequence and its context. The data were obtained in a study of blood T cell repertoires in COVID-19. The wider study: The samples span acute and convalescent COVID-19 from the United States, Italy and Spain.

V dropped 3 bases and J dropped 3; count of bases not matched to a gene: 5. This CDR3 region has 15 residues. CDR1 SEHNR and CDR2 FQNEAQ come from the germline V gene (reference sequence). Using immunoSEQ multiplex PCR, the repertoire was profiled, and TCRdb retains in-frame clones only, with some absent. The sample contains about 120,000 clones, roughly 80% of which appear only once. This TCR derives from a human donor in a cohort sampled during active COVID-19. V and J are TRBV7-9 and TRBJ2-1; 7 bases are shared with TRBD2. The sample comprised peripheral blood. CDR3 region: CASSLGLPIYNEQFF. The CDR3 DNA reads as TGTGCCAGCAGCTTGGGACTACCAATCTACAATGAGCAGTTCTTC.